What follows are 26 T cell receptor beta chains derived from one specimen sequenced in a study of prognosis after radiotherapy for stage I lung cancer. Amplification of TCR beta CDR3 from genomic DNA used two-round multiplex PCR. The first round of PCR was done with primers that matched each TRBV and TRBJ gene. TCRdb analysed the multiplex PCR reads with MiXCR anew, one entry per CDR3 protein. Among approximately 28,000 distinct CDR3 sequences listed, roughly 40% were seen once. The sample in question was PBMCs, obtained before or after stereotactic body radiation therapy (not recorded which). These receptors all come from a donor at least 50 years old with non-small cell lung cancer.

The J gene is TRBJ2-2, the V gene TRBV12-3 or TRBV12-4; weak D call: TRBD1 (6 bases). V was clipped by 2 bases and J by 4 bases, with 11 bases between them. The CDR3 is 15 residues long. Here the CDR3 DNA reads TGTGCCAGCAGTTTACAGGGGTCGAGCACCGGGGAGCTGTTTTTT. Protein product: CASSLQGSSTGELFF.

This clonotype was seen at least ten times. The J gene is TRBJ2-1, the V gene TRBV27; D tentatively reads TRBD1 or TRBD2 (5 bases each). Trimming removed 6 bases at V and 4 bases at J, with 13 bases between. CDR1 MNHEY and CDR2 SMNVEV come from the germline V gene (reference sequence). The CDR3 extends over 14 amino acids. The CDR3 DNA reads TGTGCCAGCAGCCCTTCTGGGACGTACAATGAGCAGTTCTTC. It specifies CASSPSGTYNEQFF.

This clonotype was detected ten times or more. The DNA of the CDR3 is TGCGCCAGCAGCTCCCGGGACAGCCAAGAGACCCAGTACTTC. This gives the protein CASSSRDSQETQYF. V is TRBV4-1 and J is TRBJ2-5; 7 bases map to TRBD1. Trimming took 5 bases from V and 1 from J; bases not matched to a gene: 4. The CDR3 runs 14 residues. CDR1 is MGHRA and CDR2 is YSYEKL in the germline V gene.

The chain employs TRBV20-1 and TRBJ2-3, with 12 bases fitting TRBD2. The CDR3 length is 14 residues. The V gene end was trimmed by 4 bases and the J gene end by 11 bases; junction bases not matched to a gene: 10. In germline, CDR1 is DFQATT, CDR2 SNEGSKA (reference sequence). CDR3 in amino acids: CSATTSGRFEGQYF. The CDR3 region has the DNA TGCAGTGCTACCACTAGCGGGAGGTTCGAGGGGCAGTATTTT.

This clonotype was detected ten times or more. The rearrangement uses TRBV2 and TRBJ1-1; D is unclear. Between the trimmed V and J ends, which lost 3 bases and 1 base, there was a span of 9 bases. Per germline, CDR1 SNHLY and CDR2 FYNNEI. This CDR3 is 14 amino acids long. CDR3 region: CASSDSVKNTEAFF. CDR3 bases: TGTGCCAGCAGTGATTCGGTCAAGAACACTGAAGCTTTCTTT. Using reference TRBV2 and TRBJ1-1 for the parts outside the CDR3, the full variable domain is EPEVTQTPSHQVTQMGQEVILRCVPISNHLYFYWYRQILGQKVEFLVSFYNNEISEKSEIFDDQFSVERPDGSNFTLKIRSTKLEDSAMYFCASSDSVKNTEAFFGQGTRLTVV.

The rearrangement uses TRBV5-1 and TRBJ2-3; D unresolved. V gave up 0 bases and J gave up 1 base, with 15 bases separating them. Germline CDR1 is SGHRS and CDR2 is YFSETQ. This CDR3 has 17 amino acids. The CDR3 DNA is TGCGCCAGCAGCTTGGTAAAGCAGGCTGCCGGCACAGATACGCAGTATTTT. It encodes CASSLVKQAAGTDTQYF.

Remarks on this clonotype: The junction departs from germline at one end; a sequencing error may be responsible. The J gene is TRBJ2-3, the V gene TRBV6-4, with 8 bases fitting TRBD2. Per germline, CDR1 MRHNA and CDR2 SNTAGT. The CDR3 runs to 16 residues. CDR3 DNA sequence: TGTGCCAGCAGTGAACTTGCGGGGGGCAGCACATATACGCAGTATTTT. It translates to CASSELAGGSTYTQYF.

The CDR3 region is CSARDRQSLNTEAFF. The CDR3 DNA sequence: TGCAGTGCTAGAGATCGGCAGAGCTTGAACACTGAAGCTTTCTTT. The rearrangement links TRBV20-1 to TRBJ1-1; D remains unclear. The germline V gene has CDR1 DFQATT and CDR2 SNEGSKA (reference sequence). There are 15 residues in the CDR3. V lost 0 bases and J 0 bases, leaving 11 bases between the germline ends.

The V call is TRBV27, the J call TRBJ1-2, with 7 bases lining up with TRBD1. The CDR3 has 13 residues. The trim removed 10 bases at V and 5 bases at J, leaving 10 bases unmatched. CDR1 and CDR2 from the germline V gene are MNHEY and SMNVEV (reference sequence). CDR3 loop: CANRLTGKYGYTF. In DNA form, the CDR3 reads TGTGCCAACAGATTGACAGGGAAATATGGCTACACCTTC.

This clonotype was detected many times. The genes are TRBV28 and TRBJ1-4, with 7 bases lining up with TRBD1. Germline V gene lookup returns CDR1 MDHEN and CDR2 SYDVKM. This CDR3 comprises 15 residues. V trimming: 0 bases; J trimming: 8 bases; junction bases outside the gene matches: 6. The CDR3 reads CASSLWETGREKLFF. The DNA of the CDR3 is TGTGCCAGCAGTTTATGGGAGACAGGGAGGGAAAAACTGTTTTTT.

This clonotype has at least ten counts. The chain uses TRBV30 and TRBJ1-1, with D unclear. CDR3 size: 15 residues. V lost 7 bases and J lost 5, with 23 bases in between. In germline, CDR1 is GTSNPN, CDR2 SVGIG (reference sequence). CDR3 amino acids: CASRREPQPGTEAFF. For the CDR3, the DNA is TGTGCCTCCCGGAGGGAGCCACAACCCGGTACTGAAGCTTTCTTT.

About this clonotype: Mismatch with germline at one junction end may stem from a read error. This chain joins TRBV27 and TRBJ1-5; D remains ambiguous. The CDR3 runs 13 residues. Germline values: CDR1 MNHEY, CDR2 SMNVEV (reference sequence). CDR3 nucleotide sequence: TGTGCCATCAGTTTACGGGTCAGTCAGCCCCATCATTTT. It specifies CAISLRVSQPHHF.

This clonotype was observed a handful of times. The chain links TRBV4-3 to TRBJ2-1; 8 bases are a match to TRBD1. The CDR3 has 17 amino acids. In germline, CDR1 is LGHNA, CDR2 YSLEER. V lost 4 bases, J lost 5 bases, and 13 bases stayed unmatched. The CDR3 loop is CASSLFPGGAENNEQFF. CDR3 coding DNA: TGCGCCAGCAGCCTATTCCCAGGGGGCGCGGAGAACAATGAGCAGTTCTTC.

This clonotype was seen at least ten times. The chain combines TRBV29-1 with TRBJ1-1; D remains ambiguous. Trimming took 7 bases from V and 4 from J, leaving 19 bases between them. CDR3 size: 14 residues. Germline CDR1 is SQVTM and CDR2 is ANQGSEA. Written as DNA, the CDR3 is TGCAGCGGTTCGAGCCCAGACATAGGCACTGAAGCTTTCTTT. Protein sequence: CSGSSPDIGTEAFF. Filled out from reference TRBV29-1 and TRBJ1-1, the complete variable domain reads SAVISQKPSRDICQRGTSLTIQCQVDSQVTMMFWYRQQPGQSLTLIATANQGSEATYESGFVIDKFPISRPNLTFSTLTVSNMSPEDSSIYLCSGSSPDIGTEAFFGQGTRLTVV.

The V call is TRBV20-1, the J call TRBJ2-7, with 8 nucleotides matching TRBD1. V shed 1 base and J 2 bases; nucleotides not matched to a gene: 7. The CDR3 has 15 amino acids. CDR1 and CDR2 (germline): DFQATT, SNEGSKA (reference sequence). This CDR3 reads CSARGRRQGPYEQYF. CDR3 DNA sequence: TGCAGTGCTAGAGGGAGGCGACAGGGGCCCTACGAGCAGTACTTC.

This sequence joins TRBV7-3 and TRBJ2-1, with D possibly matching TRBD2 (6 bases). The germline V gene encodes CDR1 SGHTA and CDR2 FQGTGA. The CDR3 runs to 15 residues. Trimming took 3 bases from V and 6 from J, leaving 15 bases between them. CDR3 residues: CASSFGPEGGNEQFF. In DNA form, the CDR3 reads TGTGCCAGCAGCTTCGGACCAGAGGGAGGCAATGAGCAGTTCTTC.

Ten or more counts support this clonotype. The DNA for the CDR3 is TGTGCCAGCAGTTTTGGAGGGACCTACACAGATACGCAGTATTTT. Translation: CASSFGGTYTDTQYF. V usage is TRBV27 and J usage is TRBJ2-3; weak D call: TRBD2 (6 bases). From germline, CDR1 is MNHEY and CDR2 SMNVEV (reference sequence). The CDR3 loop spans 15 amino acids. V lost 3 bases and J 2 bases, leaving 12 bases between the germline ends.

Remarks on this clonotype: A far larger clone differs by one base, so this is likely a read error. This chain connects TRBV30 to TRBJ1-1, with D possibly being TRBD1 or TRBD2 (5 bases each). The DNA matches TRBJ2-7 better at its end, which makes the J call doubtful. The CDR3 sequence is 11 residues long. Germline V gene sequence: CDR1 GTSNPN, CDR2 SVGIG (reference sequence). The CDR3 DNA follows: TGTCCCTGGAGCGAGGGGTACGAGCAGTACTTC. It yields the protein CPWSEGYEQYF.

The CDR3 here is CASRRGWDEQFF. Here the CDR3 DNA reads TGTGCCAGTAGGCGGGGCTGGGATGAGCAGTTCTTC. The rearrangement links TRBV27 to TRBJ2-1; D might be TRBD2 (6 bases). Germline-derived CDR1 and CDR2 are MNHEY and SMNVEV (reference sequence). The V and J ends lost 9 bases and 8 bases respectively, with 14 bases between them. This CDR3 has 12 residues.

With regard to this clonotype: A junction boundary mismatches the germline segment, possibly from a read error. The gene calls are TRBV12-3 or TRBV12-4 and TRBJ1-4; D is perhaps TRBD1 (5 bases). CDR3 length equals 15 residues. The CDR3 loop is CSSSQPTARNEKLLF. CDR3 coding DNA: TGTTCCAGCAGCCAACCGACAGCTCGTAATGAAAAACTGCTTTTT.

This clonotype has a count of ten or more. The genes are TRBV11-2 and TRBJ2-7; TRBD2 matches at 9 bases. Germline CDR1 is SGHAT and CDR2 is FQNNGV. Trimming cost V 7 bases and J 4 bases; bases outside gene matches: 8. This CDR3 spans 14 amino acids. The CDR3 loop is CASTLTTSGYEQYF. Here the CDR3 DNA reads TGTGCCAGCACCCTTACGACTAGCGGATACGAGCAGTACTTC.

The rearrangement links TRBV6-1 to TRBJ2-6; 12 bases are shared with TRBD2. V was pared by 4 bases and J by 9 bases, with 10 bases of the junction left unmatched. The length of the CDR3 is 17 residues. The germline V gene has CDR1 MNHNS and CDR2 SASEGT. CDR3 protein: CASSGTSGTSVVNVLTF. The CDR3 DNA is TGTGCCAGCAGTGGGACTAGCGGGACGTCTGTGGTCAACGTCCTGACTTTC.

This clonotype was counted many times. CDR3 sequence reads: CASSLGALTTLYGYTF. DNA for the CDR3: TGTGCCAGTAGTCTTGGGGCCCTTACAACCCTCTATGGCTACACCTTC. The V gene is TRBV19, the J gene TRBJ1-2; possibly TRBD1 for D (5 bases). V lost 5 bases and J lost 4, with 20 bases in between. Per the germline V gene, CDR1 is LNHDA and CDR2 is SQIVND (reference sequence). The CDR3 has 16 residues.

This clonotype was found many times. The chain carries TRBV20-1 and TRBJ2-2; 10 positions agree with TRBD1. CDR1 and CDR2 (germline): DFQATT, SNEGSKA (reference sequence). This CDR3 has 17 amino acids. The ends lost 3 bases at V and 0 bases at J; junction bases unmatched: 7. CDR3 sequence reads: CSASRDRGSPNTGELFF. The CDR3 nucleotides are TGCAGTGCTAGCCGGGACAGGGGAAGTCCGAACACCGGGGAGCTGTTTTTT.

This clonotype was observed at least ten times. The gene calls are TRBV5-1 and TRBJ2-3; 7 positions agree with TRBD1. Germline V gives CDR1 SGHRS, CDR2 YFSETQ. Losses at the gene ends were 3 bases for V and 0 bases for J; bases not matched to a gene: 7. This CDR3 comprises 16 residues. CDR3 protein: CASSSQGTRSTDTQYF. CDR3 bases: TGCGCCAGCAGCTCACAGGGGACAAGAAGCACAGATACGCAGTATTTT.

This clonotype was recorded a few times. A read error is possible here, since a much larger clone lies one base away. The rearrangement joins TRBV10-3 to TRBJ1-2; TRBD1 might be the D (5 bases). The germline gives CDR1 ENHRY, CDR2 SYGVKD. V lost 7 bases, J lost 4 bases, and 13 bases lay in between. CDR3 length equals 13 residues. The CDR3 DNA is TGTGCCATCATCCGGGACGCAATCTATGGCTACACCTTC. Protein sequence: CAIIRDAIYGYTF.